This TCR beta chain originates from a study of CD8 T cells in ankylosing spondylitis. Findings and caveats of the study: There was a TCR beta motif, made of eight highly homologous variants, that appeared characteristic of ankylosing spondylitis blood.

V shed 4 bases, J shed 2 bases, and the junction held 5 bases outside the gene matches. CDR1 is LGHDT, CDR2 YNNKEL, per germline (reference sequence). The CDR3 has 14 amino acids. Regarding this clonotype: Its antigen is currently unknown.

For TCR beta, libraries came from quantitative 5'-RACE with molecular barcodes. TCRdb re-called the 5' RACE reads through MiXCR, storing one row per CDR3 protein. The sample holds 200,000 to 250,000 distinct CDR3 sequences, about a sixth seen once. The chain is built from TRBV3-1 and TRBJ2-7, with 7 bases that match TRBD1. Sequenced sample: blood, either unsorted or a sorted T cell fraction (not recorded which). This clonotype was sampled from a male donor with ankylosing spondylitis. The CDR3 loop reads CASSRRDSPYEQYF. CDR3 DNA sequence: TGTGCCAGCAGCCGCCGGGACAGCCCCTACGAGCAGTACTTC.